This TCR beta chain was documented in a study of cytomegalovirus exposure and HLA in healthy donors. Points from the study as a whole: HLA allele associations emerged for roughly 17,000 TCR beta sequences in a later analysis, at 0.05 false discovery rate. TCR beta chain V- and J-gene trimming was linked, in a later analysis, to a missense variant in DCLRE1C. The study listed some 160 cytomegalovirus-associated TCR beta chains.

The CDR3 is 13 residues long. V lost 1 base and J lost 8, with 8 bases in between. Germline V gene data show CDR1 as SNHLY and CDR2 as FYNNEI. PCR amplification relied on 60 Vbeta primers (plus 13 Jbeta primers). The table came from immunoSEQ multiplex PCR; TCRdb's copy has only in-frame clones and leaves some out. The top ten clones hold 4% to 5.5% of a sample with approximately 160,000 clones, about 70% of them seen once. On this clone itself: Antigen: not known.

The chain uses TRBV2 and TRBJ2-2; possible D gene TRBD1, 5 bases. Sequencing was done on a sample of PBMCs. This receptor was taken from a woman younger than 30 in good health and CMV-seropositive. The CDR3 here is CASSEDRLGELFF. The CDR3 bases are TGTGCCAGCAGTGAAGACAGGTTAGGGGAGCTGTTTTTT. Drawing the rest from reference TRBV2 and TRBJ2-2, the complete variable domain is EPEVTQTPSHQVTQMGQEVILRCVPISNHLYFYWYRQILGQKVEFLVSFYNNEISEKSEIFDDQFSVERPDGSNFTLKIRSTKLEDSAMYFCASSEDRLGELFFGEGSRLTVL.